This T cell receptor (beta chain) derives from a study of cytotoxic CD8 clonotypes in ibrutinib-treated CLL. Study as a whole: The study included 11 relapsed/refractory and 15 treatment-naive patients; roughly 17 had IGHV unmutated disease. Partial responses numbered roughly 25 and complete responses 2; after a median about 74 months, around 14 stayed remitted and about twelve progressed. Average yields of approximately 260,000 productive templates and tens of thousands of productive rearrangements characterized the samples. Broader study findings: Clonality at baseline surpassed age-matched healthy donors and tracked circulating CD8+ T-cell counts.

TCRdb's table, derived via immunoSEQ multiplex PCR, lists solely in-frame clones and lacks some. The data show about 120,000 clones, 80% to 90% seen once. Note on this clone: Its target is unknown. The same CDR3 also results from other DNA sequences found in this sample.

J gave up 1 base and V 6 bases, and 2 bases lay outside the gene matches. CDR3 length: 13 residues. In germline, CDR1 is MNHNS, CDR2 SASEGT. The chain employs TRBV6-1 and TRBJ1-1, with 7 nucleotides matching TRBD1. This receptor was obtained from a human donor with chronic lymphocytic leukemia. The sample here was PBMCs, taken after 24 months of ibrutinib treatment. The CDR3 nucleotides are TGTGCCAGCAGAACAGGGGCGAACACTGAAGCTTTCTTT. This encodes CASRTGANTEAFF.